One sample yielded the 5 T cell receptor beta chains listed below, sequenced in a study of blood T cell repertoires in COVID-19. This table comes from immunoSEQ multiplex PCR, and its TCRdb copy is limited to in-frame clones, with some not included. Of some 130,000 clones listed, over 80% were seen once; the top ten hold roughly 1.9%. Specimen: peripheral blood. These receptors were obtained from a man between 65 and 80 years old with acute or convalescent COVID-19.

In this sample, this clone turned up many times. DNA of the CDR3: TGTGCCAGCAGTGAGAGTCTGTGGTCCTACGAGCAGTACTTC. Amino acid sequence: CASSESLWSYEQYF. The genes are TRBV2 and TRBJ2-7, with unresolved D. V lost 3 bases and J 1 base, leaving 10 bases between the germline ends. CDR1 and CDR2 from the germline V gene are SNHLY and FYNNEI. The CDR3 is made up of 14 amino acids.

The chain couples TRBV5-6 to TRBJ2-5; D is possibly TRBD2 (5 bases). Germline V CDR1 and CDR2: SGHDT, YYEEEE. This CDR3 spans 13 amino acids. Trimming removed 4 bases from V and 3 bases from J, with 10 bases in between. CDR3 coding DNA: TGTGCCAGCAGCGAACTAGGCGAAGAGACCCAGTACTTC. Residues: CASSELGEETQYF.

The rearrangement links TRBV7-6 to TRBJ2-2, with 7 bases lining up with TRBD1. V lost 5 bases to trimming and J lost 1 base; unmatched junction nucleotides: 4. From germline, CDR1 is SGHVS and CDR2 FNYEAQ. The CDR3 is made up of 15 amino acids. The CDR3 nucleotides are TGTGCCAGCAGCCGAGGACAGGAGAACACCGGGGAGCTGTTTTTT. It is translated as CASSRGQENTGELFF.

This clone was seen more than once but under ten times. The gene calls are TRBV5-1 and TRBJ1-1; D is perhaps TRBD1 (5 bases). The ends were cut back, 0 bases at V and 3 bases at J, with 9 bases in the middle. The CDR3 loop spans 14 amino acids. Germline V lookup: CDR1 SGHRS, CDR2 YFSETQ. The CDR3, as DNA: TGCGCCAGCAGCTTGGGGGGCGACGACACTGAAGCTTTCTTT. This encodes CASSLGGDDTEAFF.

The V gene is TRBV12-2, the J gene TRBJ1-1; the table names TRBD1, a call not compared with the DNA. TRBV12-2 is tagged as a pseudogene. This CDR3 is 12 amino acids long. CDR3 loop: CASRPRCVGAFF. CDR3 sequence (DNA): TGTGCAAGTCGCCCCAGGTGCGTCGGAGCTTTCTTT.